This T cell receptor beta chain was identified in a study of a mutant IDH1 vaccine in newly diagnosed glioma. As for the study in general: Vaccines were first given 4-6 weeks after radiotherapy alone, or with temozolomide cycles. Treated patients had a mean age of approximately 40 years and an approximately 62% male, approximately 38% female split. Receipt of radiotherapy, temozolomide, or both preceded the study, and most received both.

Looked up from germline, CDR1 is MNHNY and CDR2 is SVGAGI (reference sequence). The CDR3 runs to 15 residues. The V gene lost 2 bases and the J gene lost 4 bases, with 14 bases spanning the gap. The protocol was immunoSEQ multiplex PCR, while the TCRdb copy is restricted to in-frame clones and leaves out a portion. This sample has roughly 30,000 clones, with 78% found just once. A note on this clone: Its antigen remains unknown.

Regarding the study as a whole: A vaccine-induced immune response developed in roughly 93% of the patients.

Sample time point: week 11, during vaccination. Vaccination comprised doses that each held 300 ug of mutant IDH1 20-mer peptide, plus topical imiquimod. This clonotype was obtained from a man aged 25 to 40 with glioma. Sequences were derived from PBMCs, sampled from a glioma patient whose treatment included an IDH1 peptide vaccine. The rearrangement uses TRBV6-6 and TRBJ2-5, with D perhaps matching TRBD1 (6 bases). The CDR3 DNA reads as TGTGCCAGCAGTTACGGCCAGGGGTTACGAGAGACCCAGTACTTC. It yields the protein CASSYGQGLRETQYF.